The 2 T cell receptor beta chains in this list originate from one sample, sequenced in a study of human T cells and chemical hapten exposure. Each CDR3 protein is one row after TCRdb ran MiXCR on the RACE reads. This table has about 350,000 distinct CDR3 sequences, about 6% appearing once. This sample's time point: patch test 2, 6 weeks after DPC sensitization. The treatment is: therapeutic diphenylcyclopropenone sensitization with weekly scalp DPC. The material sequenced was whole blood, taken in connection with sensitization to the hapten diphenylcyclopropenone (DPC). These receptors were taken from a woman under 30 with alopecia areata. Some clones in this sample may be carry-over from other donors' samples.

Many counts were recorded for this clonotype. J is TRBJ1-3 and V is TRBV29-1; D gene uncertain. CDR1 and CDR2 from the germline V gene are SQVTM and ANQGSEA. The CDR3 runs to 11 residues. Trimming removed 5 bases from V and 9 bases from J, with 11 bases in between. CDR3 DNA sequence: TGCAGCGTTACGACGTTAACCACCATATATTTT. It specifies CSVTTLTTIYF.

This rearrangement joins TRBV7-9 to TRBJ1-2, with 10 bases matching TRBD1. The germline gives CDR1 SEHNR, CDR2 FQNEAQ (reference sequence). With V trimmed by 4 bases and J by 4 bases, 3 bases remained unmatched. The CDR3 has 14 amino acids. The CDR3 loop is CASSWDRGAYGYTF. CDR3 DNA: TGTGCCAGCAGCTGGGACAGGGGTGCCTATGGCTACACCTTC.